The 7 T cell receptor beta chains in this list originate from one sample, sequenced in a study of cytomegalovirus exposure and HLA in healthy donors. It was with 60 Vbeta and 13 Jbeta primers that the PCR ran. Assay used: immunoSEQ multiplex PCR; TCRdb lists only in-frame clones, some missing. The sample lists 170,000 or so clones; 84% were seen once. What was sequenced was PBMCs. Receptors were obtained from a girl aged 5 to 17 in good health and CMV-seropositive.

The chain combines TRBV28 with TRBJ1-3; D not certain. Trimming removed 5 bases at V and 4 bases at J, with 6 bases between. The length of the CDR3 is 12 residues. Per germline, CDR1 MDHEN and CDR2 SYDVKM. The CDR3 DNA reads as TGTGCCAGCAGTATACAAGGAAACACCATATATTTT. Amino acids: CASSIQGNTIYF.

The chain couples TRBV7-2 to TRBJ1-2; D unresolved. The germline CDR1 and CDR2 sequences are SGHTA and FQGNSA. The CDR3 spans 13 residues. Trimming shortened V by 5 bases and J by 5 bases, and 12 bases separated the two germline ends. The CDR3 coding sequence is TGTGCCAGCAGCCCCCCCTACCCTTATGGCTACACCTTC. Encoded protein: CASSPPYPYGYTF.

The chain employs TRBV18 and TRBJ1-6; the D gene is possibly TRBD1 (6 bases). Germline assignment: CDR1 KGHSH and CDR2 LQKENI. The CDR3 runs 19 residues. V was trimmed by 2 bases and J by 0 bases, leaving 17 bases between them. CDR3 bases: TGTGCCAGCTCACCAGGACAGACGAGCACTAGCTCCTATAATTCACCCCTCCACTTT. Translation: CASSPGQTSTSSYNSPLHF.

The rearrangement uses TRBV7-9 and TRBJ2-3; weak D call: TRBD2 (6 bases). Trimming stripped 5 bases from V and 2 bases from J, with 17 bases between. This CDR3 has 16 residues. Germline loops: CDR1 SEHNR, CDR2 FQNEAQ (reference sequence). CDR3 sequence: CASSVGTSRPTDTQYF. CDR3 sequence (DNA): TGTGCCAGCAGCGTCGGGACTTCTCGCCCCACAGATACGCAGTATTTT.

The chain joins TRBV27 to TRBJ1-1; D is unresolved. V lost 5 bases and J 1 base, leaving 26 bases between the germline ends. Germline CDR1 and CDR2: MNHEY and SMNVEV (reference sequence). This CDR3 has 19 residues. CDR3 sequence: CASSPFVIVLNTENTEAFF. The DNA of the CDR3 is TGTGCCAGCAGTCCTTTCGTGATTGTATTAAATACAGAGAACACTGAAGCTTTCTTT.

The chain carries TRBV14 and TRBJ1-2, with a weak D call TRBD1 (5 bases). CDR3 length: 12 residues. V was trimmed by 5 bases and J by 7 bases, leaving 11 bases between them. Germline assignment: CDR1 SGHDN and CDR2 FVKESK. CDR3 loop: CASSGHLSGYTF. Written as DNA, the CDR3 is TGTGCCAGCAGCGGACATCTCTCTGGCTACACCTTC.

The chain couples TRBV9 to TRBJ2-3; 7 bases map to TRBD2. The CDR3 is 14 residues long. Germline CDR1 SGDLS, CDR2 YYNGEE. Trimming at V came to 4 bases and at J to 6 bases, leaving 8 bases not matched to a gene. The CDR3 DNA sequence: TGTGCCAGCAGCCCGCGGGGGACGAGGGATACGCAGTATTTT. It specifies CASSPRGTRDTQYF.